The clone carrying this TCR beta chain was picked up many times. Its antigen remains unknown. This record belongs to a study of regulatory T cells in long-lasting Graves disease. Study-wide results and limits: Newly diagnosed patients had higher TCR diversity than persistent Graves' patients did. Among samples with persistent disease, TRBV28, TRBJ1-2 and TRBJ2-5 were favored. Among the persistent patients, about 3,000 public clonotypes were shared, more than the 950 to 1,000 shared among new patients.

The sample's time point: newly diagnosed GD, antithyroid drugs for less than 3 months. There was RNA extracted from PBMCs, and the TCR library was made from it. The patient group derived from an endocrinology department in Xi'an, China. Construction of the TCR beta libraries employed iRepertoire HTBI primers in conjunction with Arm-PCR of CDR3 regions. TCRdb reprocessed the multiplex PCR reads with MiXCR, giving one entry per CDR3 protein. The sample gives about 430,000 distinct CDR3 sequences, 14% to 15% of which show up once; approximately 7.8% is in the top ten. Germline loops: CDR1 SGHVS, CDR2 FQNEAQ. V lost 2 bases, J lost 5 bases, and 6 bases stayed unmatched. This CDR3 contains 16 residues. Another study also made use of these data, one on T cells in Graves' hyperthyroidism and ophthalmopathy.

This clonotype originated in a woman between 40 and 50 years old with Graves disease. The sequences come from peripheral blood mononuclear cells (PBMCs), collected at new diagnosis, from a patient treated with antithyroid drugs. The chain joins TRBV7-8 to TRBJ2-3, with TRBD2 identical over 11 bases. The DNA of the CDR3 is TGTGCCAGCAGCTTAATGGCTAGCGGGAGGATAGATACGCAGTATTTT. It is translated as CASSLMASGRIDTQYF.